The 29 T cell receptor beta chains presented below share a single source sample, sequenced in a study of blood T cells in healthy people across ages. The authors ran a second PCR of about 7 to 11 cycles using a sample-barcoded 5' primer and a J-beta primer mix. TCRdb analysed the 5' RACE reads with MiXCR anew, one entry per CDR3 protein. Of 600,000 to 850,000 distinct CDR3 sequences listed, roughly 25% were seen once; the top ten hold under 9.5%. Separately, the same data were catalogued under a study of T cells of mothers and their children.

Sequencing used blood. All receptors come from a boy younger than 18 in good health.

The rearrangement joins TRBV12-3 or TRBV12-4 to TRBJ2-3; D is perhaps TRBD2 (6 bases). V was trimmed by 3 bases and J by 1 base, leaving 11 bases between them. The CDR3 covers 15 residues. The chain's CDR3 is CASSFLAGRTDTQYF. The CDR3 bases are TGTGCCAGCAGTTTTTTGGCGGGGCGCACAGATACGCAGTATTTT.

This clonotype has just a few counts. This chain links TRBV28 with TRBJ2-5; D is unresolved. The length of the CDR3 is 14 residues. Germline assignment: CDR1 MDHEN and CDR2 SYDVKM. V was clipped by 1 base and J by 2 bases, with 8 bases between them. The CDR3 nucleotides read TGTGCCAGCAGTTTATACGCAGTTCAAGAGACCCAGTACTTC. Encoded protein: CASSLYAVQETQYF.

There are a few counts of this clonotype. This sequence joins TRBV9 and TRBJ1-4, with TRBD1 identical over 11 bases. This CDR3 is built from 17 residues. The V gene's germline CDR1 is SGDLS and CDR2 YYNGEE. V lost 4 bases to trimming and J lost 8 bases; unmatched junction nucleotides: 13. The CDR3 here is CASSSAMGQGGQEKLFF. The CDR3 DNA reads as TGTGCCAGCAGCTCCGCTATGGGACAGGGGGGGCAGGAAAAACTGTTTTTT.

Here the CDR3 reads CASRSGSFDEQYF. CDR3 nucleotides: TGTGCCAGCAGGAGCGGGAGTTTTGACGAGCAGTACTTC. The J gene is TRBJ2-7, the V gene TRBV6-5, with TRBD2 matching over 8 bases. The germline V gene encodes CDR1 MNHEY and CDR2 SVGAGI. J lost 5 bases, V lost 6 bases, and 6 bases had no gene match. This CDR3 comprises 13 residues.

This clonotype was counted a few times. The V call is TRBV20-1, the J call TRBJ1-4; D gene uncertain. Trimming cost V 5 bases and J 8 bases, with 9 bases left between them. The CDR3 runs to 11 residues. Germline V CDR1 and CDR2: DFQATT, SNEGSKA (reference sequence). For the CDR3, the DNA is TGCAGTGCTCCGGACGGCGAAAAACTGTTTTTT. As protein: CSAPDGEKLFF.

The chain carries TRBV5-1 and TRBJ2-3, with 9 bases that match TRBD1. V shed 4 bases and J 4 bases; nucleotides not matched to a gene: 4. CDR3 length: 14 amino acids. The germline V gene encodes CDR1 SGHRS and CDR2 YFSETQ. DNA for the CDR3: TGCGCCAGCAGCCAGGGACAGGGACCAGATACGCAGTATTTT. Amino acid sequence: CASSQGQGPDTQYF.

The chain couples TRBV7-2 to TRBJ2-3, with unresolved D. Germline loops: CDR1 SGHTA, CDR2 FQGNSA. The CDR3 has 13 amino acids. V was trimmed by 7 bases and J by 2 bases, leaving 10 bases between them. The CDR3 reads CASTLSYTDTQYF. The CDR3 DNA reads TGTGCCAGCACCCTTTCCTACACAGATACGCAGTATTTT. Full variable domain (remainder filled in from reference TRBV7-2 and TRBJ2-3): GAGVSQSPSNKVTEKGKDVELRCDPISGHTALYWYRQSLGQGLEFLIYFQGNSAPDKSGLPSDRFSAERTGGSVSTLTIQRTQQEDSAVYLCASTLSYTDTQYFGPGTRLTVL.

This clonotype was seen a few times. V is TRBV5-1 and J is TRBJ1-2, with a possible D match to TRBD1 (5 bases). The ends were cut back, 5 bases at V and 0 bases at J, with 11 bases in the middle. Germline CDR1 is SGHRS and CDR2 is YFSETQ. This CDR3 has 14 amino acids. The DNA of the CDR3 is TGCGCCAGCAGTAGGGACGGAGCTAACTATGGCTACACCTTC. Amino acids: CASSRDGANYGYTF.

This chain uses TRBV9 with TRBJ1-1; maybe TRBD1 (5 bases). The V gene lost 1 base and the J gene lost 0 bases, with 7 bases spanning the gap. This CDR3 is 14 amino acids long. Germline CDR1 SGDLS, CDR2 YYNGEE. The CDR3 loop is CASSVSRVNTEAFF. CDR3 coding DNA: TGTGCCAGCAGCGTATCCAGGGTGAACACTGAAGCTTTCTTT.

This clonotype was found a few times. The V and J genes are TRBV14 and TRBJ2-1; TRBD2 matches 10 bases. Trimming took 6 bases from V and 2 from J; bases not matched to a gene: 7. The CDR3 loop spans 16 amino acids. The germline CDR1 and CDR2 sequences are SGHDN and FVKESK. Here the CDR3 reads CASSYERGGTYNEQFF. Here the CDR3 DNA reads TGTGCCAGCAGTTACGAGCGGGGGGGCACCTACAATGAGCAGTTCTTC.

V and J are TRBV7-9 and TRBJ1-6; D may be TRBD1 (6 bases). V was pared by 0 bases and J by 6 bases, with 12 bases between. CDR3 length: 16 amino acids. Germline CDR1 and CDR2: SEHNR and FQNEAQ (reference sequence). The CDR3 loop is CASSLATGGINSPLHF. The DNA for the CDR3 is TGTGCCAGCAGCTTAGCGACAGGAGGGATTAATTCACCCCTCCACTTT.

This clonotype was found a few times. The J gene is TRBJ1-2, the V gene TRBV3-1, with 9 bases that match TRBD1. V shed 1 base and J 4 bases; nucleotides not matched to a gene: 7. Germline V gives CDR1 LGHDT, CDR2 YNNKEL (reference sequence). This CDR3 has 16 amino acids. This chain's CDR3 is CASSQAGTGKLYGYTF. The CDR3 DNA follows: TGTGCCAGCAGCCAAGCCGGGACAGGGAAACTCTATGGCTACACCTTC.

Concerning this clonotype: One end of the junction is discordant with germline, which a read error may explain. The V and J genes are TRBV20-1 and TRBJ2-5; 7 bases agree with TRBD2. Per germline, CDR1 DFQATT and CDR2 SNEGSKA (reference sequence). CDR3 length: 16 amino acids. The CDR3 region is CSANTQWGGSFDEQSF. As DNA, the CDR3 is TGCAGTGCGAATACCCAGTGGGGCGGGAGTTTCGATGAGCAGTCCTTC.

Only a few counts were recorded for this clonotype. The chain couples TRBV19 to TRBJ2-5; possible D gene TRBD1, 6 bases. Trimming cost V 8 bases and J 1 base, with 8 bases left between them. The germline CDR1 and CDR2 sequences are LNHDA and SQIVND (reference sequence). The CDR3 spans 12 residues. The CDR3, as DNA: TGTGCCAGTGGGGGCAGCCAAGAGACCCAGTACTTC. Residues: CASGGSQETQYF. Filled out from reference TRBV19 and TRBJ2-5, the complete variable domain reads DGGITQSPKYLFRKEGQNVTLSCEQNLNHDAMYWYRQDPGQGLRLIYYSQIVNDFQKGDIAEGYSVSREKKESFPLTVTSAQKNPTAFYLCASGGSQETQYFGPGTRLLVL.

This chain joins TRBV5-1 and TRBJ2-3; D is uncertain. Germline V CDR1 and CDR2: SGHRS, YFSETQ. V was clipped by 0 bases and J by 2 bases, with 4 bases between them. The CDR3 length is 13 residues. The CDR3 DNA is TGCGCCAGCAGCTTGGTCCCCACAGATACGCAGTATTTT. As protein: CASSLVPTDTQYF.

This clonotype has a handful of counts. The junction and the germline gene differ at one end; a read error may be behind it. CDR3 amino acids: CGARDQGQGGETQYF. The CDR3 DNA reads as TGCGGTGCTAGAGACCAGGGACAGGGTGGAGAGACCCAGTACTTC. This chain connects TRBV20-1 to TRBJ2-5, with 9 bases identical to TRBD1. The CDR3 is 15 amino acids. Germline CDR1 reads DFQATT; CDR2 reads SNEGSKA (reference sequence).

This clonotype was seen a handful of times. The chain is built from TRBV20-1 and TRBJ2-3, with D hard to call. The CDR3 extends over 14 amino acids. Trimming took off 1 base at V and 2 bases at J, with 10 bases between the two ends. The germline V gene encodes CDR1 DFQATT and CDR2 SNEGSKA (reference sequence). This chain's CDR3 is CSARVIQNTDTQYF. The DNA of the CDR3 is TGCAGTGCTAGAGTGATACAGAACACAGATACGCAGTATTTT.

The chain is built from TRBV29-1 and TRBJ1-2; the D is unclear. V gave up 6 bases and J gave up 10 bases, with 15 bases separating them. The CDR3 extends over 11 amino acids. CDR1 and CDR2 (germline): SQVTM, ANQGSEA. The CDR3 spells CSVDNSLLYTF. The CDR3 bases are TGCAGCGTCGATAACTCACTGCTCTACACCTTC.

The table lists this clonotype with a few counts. The rearrangement links TRBV7-3 to TRBJ2-1; 7 bases are shared with TRBD2. With 3 bases clipped from V and 8 bases from J, the junction kept 7 bases outside the gene matches. Germline CDR1 and CDR2: SGHTA and FQGTGA. The CDR3 loop spans 14 amino acids. CDR3 protein: CASSLASGGDEQFF. The DNA of the CDR3 is TGTGCCAGCAGCTTGGCTAGCGGTGGGGATGAGCAGTTCTTC.

CDR3 sequence (DNA): TGCGCCAGCAGCGTGACGACTAGCGGGGCTTTGAACGAGCAGTACTTC. This codes for CASSVTTSGALNEQYF. The chain combines TRBV5-1 with TRBJ2-7, with TRBD2 identical over 11 bases. The CDR3 contains 16 residues. Trimming cost V 4 bases and J 5 bases; bases outside gene matches: 11. Germline V lookup: CDR1 SGHRS, CDR2 YFSETQ.

CDR3 residues: CASSPPRTGGRETQYF. CDR3 bases: TGTGCCAGCTCACCACCGAGGACAGGGGGGAGAGAGACCCAGTACTTC. The chain carries TRBV18 and TRBJ2-5, with 10 bases lining up with TRBD1. This CDR3 is built from 16 residues. Per the germline V gene, CDR1 is KGHSH and CDR2 is LQKENI. The V gene end was trimmed by 0 bases and the J gene end by 4 bases; junction bases not matched to a gene: 5.

This clonotype occurred a few times. This sequence joins TRBV7-9 and TRBJ2-3, with unresolved D. The CDR3 totals 16 residues. Germline V gene sequence: CDR1 SEHNR, CDR2 FQNEAQ (reference sequence). V lost 2 bases to trimming and J lost 1 base, with 13 bases between them. In nucleotides, the CDR3 is TGTGCCAGCAGCTTACCGAGCAGCGAAGGCACAGATACGCAGTATTTT. It translates to CASSLPSSEGTDTQYF. Based on the CDR3 plus reference TRBV7-9 and TRBJ2-3, the full variable domain is DTGVSQNPRHKITKRGQNVTFRCDPISEHNRLYWYRQTLGQGPEFLTYFQNEAQLEKSRLLSDRFSAERPKGSFSTLEIQRTEQGDSAMYLCASSLPSSEGTDTQYFGPGTRLTVL.

The J gene is TRBJ2-1, the V gene TRBV6-1; perhaps TRBD2 as D (6 bases). Germline V gene lookup returns CDR1 MNHNS and CDR2 SASEGT. The V gene lost 1 base and the J gene lost 8 bases, with 12 bases spanning the gap. The CDR3 runs 14 residues. In nucleotides, the CDR3 is TGTGCCAGCAGTGAAGTCGGGAGAGTCGATGAGCAGTTCTTC. Its translation is CASSEVGRVDEQFF.

This clonotype showed up just a few times. The chain is built from TRBV5-6 and TRBJ1-1; D unresolved. This CDR3 comprises 12 residues. Germline CDR1 is SGHDT and CDR2 is YYEEEE. V shed 0 bases and J shed 8 bases, with 8 bases lying between them. CDR3 protein: CASSLVAQEAFF. Written as DNA, the CDR3 is TGTGCCAGCAGCTTGGTGGCTCAAGAAGCTTTCTTT.

There are a few counts of this clonotype. Germline is not matched at one junction end, which may reflect a read error. The chain carries TRBV10-3 and TRBJ2-7; 7 bases line up with TRBD1. CDR1 and CDR2 from the germline V gene are ENHRY and SYGVKD. The CDR3 is 14 amino acids. The CDR3 protein is CTISGVGQENEQYF. The CDR3 DNA sequence: TGTACCATCAGTGGAGTCGGACAGGAGAACGAGCAGTACTTC.

V usage is TRBV28 and J usage is TRBJ1-5; D is undetermined. Trimming took off 5 bases at V and 4 bases at J, with 15 bases between the two ends. This CDR3 spans 15 amino acids. CDR1 and CDR2 from the germline V gene are MDHEN and SYDVKM. The CDR3 coding sequence is TGTGCCAGCAGTCCGTGGGAAGGTCTGAATCAGCCCCAGCATTTT. Its translation is CASSPWEGLNQPQHF.

This clonotype was counted ten times or more. CDR3 DNA sequence: TGTGCCAGCAGCTCGGGACGGCAAGAGACCCAGTACTTC. Residues: CASSSGRQETQYF. The V gene is TRBV12-3 or TRBV12-4, the J gene TRBJ2-5; either TRBD1 or TRBD2 may fit D (5 bases each). Trimming shortened V by 6 bases and J by 2 bases, and 10 bases separated the two germline ends. CDR3 length equals 13 residues.

In its sample, this clonotype was seen a few times. This rearrangement joins TRBV5-5 to TRBJ2-5; 12 nucleotides match TRBD2. CDR1 and CDR2 from the germline V gene are SGHKS and YYEKEE (reference sequence). The V and J ends lost 2 bases and 5 bases, in that order; junction bases with no gene match: 4. CDR3 length: 15 residues. DNA for the CDR3: TGTGCCAGCAGCTTTACTAGCGGGGGGCGGGAGACCCAGTACTTC. This gives the protein CASSFTSGGRETQYF.

This clonotype was recorded a few times. J is TRBJ1-2 and V is TRBV18; D remains ambiguous. The CDR3 spans 14 residues. Germline values: CDR1 KGHSH, CDR2 LQKENI. Trimming cost V 0 bases and J 1 base, with 6 bases left between them. The CDR3 protein is CASSPPGFNYGYTF. The CDR3 bases are TGTGCCAGCTCACCACCGGGGTTTAACTATGGCTACACCTTC.